Listed here is a single T cell receptor (beta chain). The V end lost 2 bases, the J end lost 6 bases, and 12 bases lay between the germline ends. Germline V gene sequence: CDR1 SGHRS, CDR2 YFSETQ. This CDR3 is built from 13 residues. The source of the sample is a study of blood T cell repertoires in COVID-19. Sequencing was performed with immunoSEQ multiplex PCR; in TCRdb, only in-frame clones are kept and a portion is missing. The sample records some 87,000 clones, approximately 75% being singletons. Sequencing was carried out using peripheral blood. This TCR was recovered from a human donor in a cohort sampled during active COVID-19. The rearrangement links TRBV5-1 to TRBJ2-7; D might be TRBD1 (6 bases). This CDR3 reads CASSFPGAFEQYF. For the CDR3, the DNA is TGCGCCAGCAGCTTTCCAGGGGCCTTCGAGCAGTACTTC.